This TCR beta chain was captured by sequencing in a study of T cells after yellow fever vaccination. Background on the study: Preparing low-cell-number fractions relied on SMART-Seq v4 Ultra Low Input.

For TCR, cDNA came from 5'RACE template switching, which added a universal primer site and UMIs. TCRdb re-analysed the 5' RACE reads in MiXCR, keeping a single row per CDR3 protein. The sample lists roughly 400,000 distinct CDR3 sequences, around 19% occurring once. Regarding the study as a whole: A secondary response was less intense yet reached its peak sooner, at day 5 versus 15. Some clonotypes were seen in both the CD4 and the CD8 compartments. These made up a small share and likely arose from convergent recombination.

Of note for this clonotype: What it binds is unknown.

This CDR3 has 12 amino acids. Trimming removed 7 bases at V and 7 bases at J, with 11 bases between. CDR1 and CDR2 (germline): MNHEY, SVGEGT. This receptor was taken from a man younger than 30 who received the YFV17D yellow fever vaccine. This chain connects TRBV6-2 or TRBV6-3 to TRBJ1-5, with no clear D. Sequenced material: PBMCs, taken before the yellow fever booster vaccination. The CDR3 reads CASTDPTQPQHF. CDR3 bases: TGTGCCAGCACAGACCCGACACAGCCCCAGCATTTT.